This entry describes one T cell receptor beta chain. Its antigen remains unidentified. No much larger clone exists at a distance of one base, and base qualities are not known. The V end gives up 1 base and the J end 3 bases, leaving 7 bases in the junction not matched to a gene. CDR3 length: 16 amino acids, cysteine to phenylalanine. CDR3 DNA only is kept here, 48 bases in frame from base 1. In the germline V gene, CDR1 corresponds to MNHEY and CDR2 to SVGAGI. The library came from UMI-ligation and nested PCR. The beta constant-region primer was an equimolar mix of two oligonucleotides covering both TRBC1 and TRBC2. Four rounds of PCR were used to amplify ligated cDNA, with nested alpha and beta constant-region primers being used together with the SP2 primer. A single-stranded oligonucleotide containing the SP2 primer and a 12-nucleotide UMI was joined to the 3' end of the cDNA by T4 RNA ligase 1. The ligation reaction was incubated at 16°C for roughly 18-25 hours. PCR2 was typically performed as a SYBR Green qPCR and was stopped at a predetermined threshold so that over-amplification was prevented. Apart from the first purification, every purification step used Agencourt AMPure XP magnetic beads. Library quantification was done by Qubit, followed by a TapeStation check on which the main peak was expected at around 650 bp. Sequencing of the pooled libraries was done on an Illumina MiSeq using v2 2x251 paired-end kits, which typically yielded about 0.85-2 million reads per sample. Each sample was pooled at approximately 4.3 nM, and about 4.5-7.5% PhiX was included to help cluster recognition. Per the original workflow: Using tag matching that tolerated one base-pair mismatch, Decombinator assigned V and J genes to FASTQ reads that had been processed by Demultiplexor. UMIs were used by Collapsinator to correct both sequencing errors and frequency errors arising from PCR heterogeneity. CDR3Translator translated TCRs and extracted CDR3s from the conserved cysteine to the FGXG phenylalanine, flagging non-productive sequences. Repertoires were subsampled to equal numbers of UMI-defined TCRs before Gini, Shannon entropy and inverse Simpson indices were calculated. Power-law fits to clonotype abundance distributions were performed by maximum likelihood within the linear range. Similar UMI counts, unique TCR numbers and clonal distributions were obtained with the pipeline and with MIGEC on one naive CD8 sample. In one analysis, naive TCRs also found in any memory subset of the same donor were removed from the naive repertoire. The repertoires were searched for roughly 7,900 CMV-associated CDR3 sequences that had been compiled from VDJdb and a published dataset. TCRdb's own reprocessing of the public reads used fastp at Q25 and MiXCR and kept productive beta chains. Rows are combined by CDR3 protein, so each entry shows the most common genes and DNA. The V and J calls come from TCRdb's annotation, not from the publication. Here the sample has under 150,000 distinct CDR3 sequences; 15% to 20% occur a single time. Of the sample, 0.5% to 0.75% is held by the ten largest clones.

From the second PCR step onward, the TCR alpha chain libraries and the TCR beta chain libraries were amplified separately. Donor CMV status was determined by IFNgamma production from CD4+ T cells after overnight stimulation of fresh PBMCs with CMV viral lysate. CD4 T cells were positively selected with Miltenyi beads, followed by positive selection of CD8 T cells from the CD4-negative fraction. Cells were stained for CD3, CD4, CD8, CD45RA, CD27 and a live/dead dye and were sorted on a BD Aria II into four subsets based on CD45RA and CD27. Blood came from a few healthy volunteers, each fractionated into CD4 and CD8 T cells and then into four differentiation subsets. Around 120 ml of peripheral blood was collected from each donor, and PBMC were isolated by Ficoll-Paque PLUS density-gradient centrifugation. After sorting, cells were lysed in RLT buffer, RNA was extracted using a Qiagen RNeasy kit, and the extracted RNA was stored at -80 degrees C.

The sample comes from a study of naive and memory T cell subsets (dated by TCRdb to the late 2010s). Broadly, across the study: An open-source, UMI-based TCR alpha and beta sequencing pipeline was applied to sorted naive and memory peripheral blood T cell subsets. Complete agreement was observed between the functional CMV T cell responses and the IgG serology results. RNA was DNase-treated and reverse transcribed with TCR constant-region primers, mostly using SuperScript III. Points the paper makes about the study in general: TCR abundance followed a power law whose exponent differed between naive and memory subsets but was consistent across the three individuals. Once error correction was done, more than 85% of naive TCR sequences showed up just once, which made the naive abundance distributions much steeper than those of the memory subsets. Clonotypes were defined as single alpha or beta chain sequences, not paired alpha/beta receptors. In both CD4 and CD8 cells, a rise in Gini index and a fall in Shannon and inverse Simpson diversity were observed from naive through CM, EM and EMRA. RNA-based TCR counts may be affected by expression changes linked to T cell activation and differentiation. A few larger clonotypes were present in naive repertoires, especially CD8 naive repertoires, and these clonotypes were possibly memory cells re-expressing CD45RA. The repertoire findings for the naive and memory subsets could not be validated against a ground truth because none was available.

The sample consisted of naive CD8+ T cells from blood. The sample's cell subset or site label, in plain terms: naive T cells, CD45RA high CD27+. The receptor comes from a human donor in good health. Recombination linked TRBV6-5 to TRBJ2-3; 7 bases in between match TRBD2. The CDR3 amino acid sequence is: CASSYLRGGETDTQYF. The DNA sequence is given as TGTGCCAGCAGTTACTTAAGGGGAGGGGAAACAGATACGCAGTATTTT.